The clone carrying this TCR beta chain came up a few times. Its cognate antigen is unknown. TCRdb itself ran the 5' RACE reads through MiXCR, one entry per CDR3 protein. The sample holds some 560,000 distinct CDR3 sequences; approximately 21% are singletons and the top ten take over 11%. These data come from a study of T cells after yellow fever vaccination. Broader study findings: Among primary-vaccination clones, most reappeared after the booster, at just under 98% for CD4 and more than 85% for CD8. Abundant contaminating clonotypes from the bulk population could appear in FACS-sorted repertoires. The secondary response was weaker but peaked faster, day 5 versus 15.

Germline loops: CDR1 MDHEN, CDR2 SYDVKM. The V and J ends lost 5 bases and 7 bases, in that order; junction bases with no gene match: 7. The CDR3 length is 15 residues. This chain connects TRBV28 to TRBJ2-1; TRBD2 matches 11 bases. This sequence was found in a young man who received the YFV17D yellow fever vaccine. This specimen consisted of PBMCs, obtained 15 days after the yellow fever booster vaccination. CDR3 DNA sequence: TGTGCCAGCAGTCTTAGCGGGAGGGCCTTGAATGAGCAGTTCTTC. Encoded protein: CASSLSGRALNEQFF.